A single T cell receptor (beta chain) is shown here with its context. Its antigen is unknown. Within one base of it there is no much larger clone, and no base qualities were kept. This sample is drawn from a study of blood T cell repertoires in COVID-19 (dated by TCRdb to the early 2020s). With regard to the full study: Samples covering the acute and convalescent phases of COVID-19 were provided by collaborators in the United States, Italy and Spain. HLA class I and class II types, where available, came from metadata supplied by the sample provider rather than from assay-based typing. Sample metadata almost always included a de-identified subject ID, COVID-19 status, age in years and sex. A freely available public database, intended as a resource for researchers studying the immune response to SARS-CoV-2, is where the repertoires were released. Deeply sampled blood TCRbeta repertoires from subjects exposed to, actively infected with, or recovered from COVID-19 were included in the dataset. The prospective study material was composed of cDNA or gDNA derived from T cells, B-cell-depleted T cells, or PBMCs. The samples were drawn from the first 160 participants of the ongoing ImmuneRACE study and from 950 to 1,500 subjects provided by 6 global collaborators. Results and caveats for the whole study, not just this receptor: The amount of clinical and demographic metadata varied by source and participant and was provided uncurated.

TCRbeta CDR3 regions were amplified from genomic DNA using the immunoSEQ Assay, a bias-controlled multiplex PCR. The original pipeline was this. Nucleated cell counts per sample were estimated from amplification of reference gene primers within the assay. To quantify the absolute abundance of each unique TCRbeta CDR3 rearrangement, sequence reads were collapsed and filtered. For each sample, productive Simpson clonality was calculated as the square root of Simpson's diversity index over productive rearrangements. TCRdb took this table from immuneACCESS and kept in-frame rearrangements with V and J called. Such tables lack part of the clones; where checked against another copy, unresolved V genes explain under half of the gap, and the rest is unexplained. The D gene and trimming were derived from the DNA, and the V and J assignments and clone size from that table. The sample has roughly 250,000 clones on record, about 89% of them singletons. The ten largest clones represent about 2.1% of the sample.

Each collaborating institution followed its own protocols to collect whole blood in K2EDTA tubes. Collaborator samples were shipped for TCRbeta analysis as frozen whole blood, isolated PBMCs, or DNA extracted from either sample type. The CDR3, from cysteine to phenylalanine, totals 16 residues. Of all the DNA, just the CDR3 is kept, 48 bases in frame from base 1. Per the germline V gene (reference sequence), MNHNY is the CDR1 and SVGAGI is the CDR2. Relative to germline, V is missing 0 bases and J is missing 4 bases, with 6 bases of the junction outside any gene match. This chain is built from TRBV6-6 and TRBJ2-5; 9 bases in the middle match TRBD1. This TCR derives from a woman aged 45-65 years with acute or convalescent COVID-19. Input material: peripheral blood. The DNA sequence follows: TGTGCCAGCAGTTACTCACAGGGGGCTCCCCCAGAGACCCAGTACTTC. Its product reads: CASSYSQGAPPETQYF.